These 14 T cell receptor beta chains were all obtained from the same sample, sequenced in a study of blood T cell repertoires in COVID-19. Profiled with immunoSEQ multiplex PCR; TCRdb holds only in-frame clones, not every one. The sample contains 210,000 or so clones, 84% of which appear only once. Sequenced material: PBMCs or T cells enriched from blood (not recorded which). Receptors were obtained from a man aged 60 to 75 who had recovered from COVID-19.

In its sample, this clone was seen a few times. The V gene is TRBV11-3, the J gene TRBJ1-1; D gene uncertain. Germline CDR1 is SGHNT and CDR2 is YENEEA. This CDR3 is built from 12 residues. Trimming cost V 4 bases and J 4 bases, with 7 bases left between them. CDR3 DNA sequence: TGTGCCAGCAGCTCCAGGTTCACTGAAGCTTTCTTT. Residues: CASSSRFTEAFF.

This clone has a single count. The rearrangement uses TRBV27 and TRBJ1-2, with D perhaps matching TRBD1 (6 bases). Trimming removed 9 bases at V and 2 bases at J, with 16 bases between. CDR3 length: 14 amino acids. CDR1 is MNHEY and CDR2 is SMNVEV in the germline V gene (reference sequence). CDR3 sequence: CASRPNTGNYGYTF. In nucleotides, the CDR3 is TGTGCCAGTAGACCTAATACAGGGAACTATGGCTACACCTTC.

The V gene is TRBV7-2, the J gene TRBJ2-3, with TRBD2 matching over 9 bases. Trimming cost V 3 bases and J 4 bases; bases outside gene matches: 5. CDR3 length equals 15 residues. Per the germline V gene, CDR1 is SGHTA and CDR2 is FQGNSA. In DNA form, the CDR3 reads TGTGCCAGCAGCTTGGTTAGCGGGGGTTCAGATACGCAGTATTTT. It translates to CASSLVSGGSDTQYF.

V gene TRBV7-9 combines with J gene TRBJ1-5, with 9 positions matching TRBD1. The CDR3 loop spans 13 amino acids. Germline CDR1 reads SEHNR; CDR2 reads FQNEAQ (reference sequence). The junction had 2 bases not matched to a gene; V was cut back by 4 bases and J by 7 bases. The CDR3 loop is CASSWTGDQPQHF. The CDR3 DNA reads TGTGCCAGCAGCTGGACAGGGGACCAGCCCCAGCATTTT.

CDR3 nucleotides: TGTGCCAGCAGCCCTCACCTCGACAGGAACACTGAAGCTTTCTTT. It specifies CASSPHLDRNTEAFF. J is TRBJ1-1 and V is TRBV11-3, with D tentatively TRBD1 (5 bases). There are 15 residues in the CDR3. Germline assignment: CDR1 SGHNT and CDR2 YENEEA. V lost 5 bases, J lost 1 base, and 14 bases lay in between.

The chain links TRBV7-2 to TRBJ2-2; 9 nucleotides align to TRBD2. This CDR3 is 17 amino acids long. In germline, CDR1 is SGHTA, CDR2 FQGNSA. V lost 5 bases and J lost 5; bases outside the gene matches: 12. CDR3 DNA sequence: TGTGCCAGCAGCCCGAGATTAGCGGGGGCAGAGACCGGGGAGCTGTTTTTT. It specifies CASSPRLAGAETGELFF.

CDR3 in amino acids: CASSPGILETQYF. DNA for the CDR3: TGCGCCAGCAGCCCGGGGATTTTGGAGACCCAGTACTTC. The V gene is TRBV5-1, the J gene TRBJ2-5; possible D gene TRBD2, 5 bases. The CDR3 spans 13 residues. Deletions cut 4 bases from V and 5 bases from J, with 12 bases between. Germline CDR1 reads SGHRS; CDR2 reads YFSETQ.

The gene calls are TRBV3-1 (or the pseudogene TRBV3-2) and TRBJ1-6; D is uncertain. Deletions cut 0 bases from V and 7 bases from J, with 4 bases between. The CDR3 is 13 amino acids. The germline CDR1 and CDR2 sequences are LGHDT and YNNKEL (reference sequence). The CDR3 DNA reads as TGTGCCAGCAGCCAAGAGCTAAATTCACCCCTCCACTTT. Its protein product is CASSQELNSPLHF.

CDR3 bases: TGTGCCAGCAGCTTAGATCCGACAGGGAGTGGCTACACCTTC. Protein: CASSLDPTGSGYTF. The rearrangement uses TRBV11-2 and TRBJ1-2; 7 positions match TRBD1. V lost 0 bases and J lost 7; bases outside the gene matches: 5. Germline CDR1 SGHAT, CDR2 FQNNGV. This CDR3 region has 14 residues.

The chain combines TRBV19 with TRBJ1-1; possible D gene TRBD1, 6 bases. The germline V and J ends were trimmed by 9 bases and 9 bases, with 17 bases remaining between them. Germline V CDR1 and CDR2: LNHDA, SQIVND (reference sequence). CDR3 length equals 12 residues. The CDR3 DNA reads as TGTGCCAGCCGGGACAATACAGGGAAAGCTTTCTTT. Translated: CASRDNTGKAFF.

This chain joins TRBV18 and TRBJ2-2; 7 bases match TRBD1. This CDR3 is built from 14 residues. Germline assignment: CDR1 KGHSH and CDR2 LQKENI. The V and J ends lost 6 bases and 4 bases, in that order; junction bases with no gene match: 5. The CDR3: CASSQQGSTGELFF. CDR3 coding DNA: TGTGCCAGCTCCCAACAGGGGAGCACCGGGGAGCTGTTTTTT.

In its sample, this clone was seen a few times. The J gene is TRBJ2-7, the V gene TRBV11-2; TRBD2 might be the D (5 bases). CDR1 is SGHAT and CDR2 is FQNNGV in the germline V gene. The CDR3 runs to 11 residues. The V gene lost 10 bases and the J gene lost 2 bases, with 9 bases spanning the gap. Here the CDR3 DNA reads TGTGCCACCCGGGGAACCTACGAGCAGTACTTC. The encoded protein is CATRGTYEQYF.

V and J are TRBV19 and TRBJ2-7; D might be TRBD1 (6 bases). With 0 bases removed from V and 3 bases from J, the gap between germline ends came to 12 bases. Germline V lookup: CDR1 LNHDA, CDR2 SQIVND (reference sequence). CDR3 length equals 15 residues. CDR3 in amino acids: CASSIERTAFYEQYF. CDR3 DNA: TGTGCCAGTAGTATAGAAAGGACAGCCTTCTACGAGCAGTACTTC.

The rearrangement joins TRBV19 to TRBJ2-7; 7 bases agree with TRBD1. V lost 6 bases, J lost 4 bases, and 12 bases stayed unmatched. Germline CDR1 LNHDA, CDR2 SQIVND (reference sequence). This CDR3 is 15 amino acids long. The CDR3 region has the DNA TGTGCCAGTAGGGCGACAGGGAAGGAGACATACGAGCAGTACTTC. Encoded protein: CASRATGKETYEQYF.